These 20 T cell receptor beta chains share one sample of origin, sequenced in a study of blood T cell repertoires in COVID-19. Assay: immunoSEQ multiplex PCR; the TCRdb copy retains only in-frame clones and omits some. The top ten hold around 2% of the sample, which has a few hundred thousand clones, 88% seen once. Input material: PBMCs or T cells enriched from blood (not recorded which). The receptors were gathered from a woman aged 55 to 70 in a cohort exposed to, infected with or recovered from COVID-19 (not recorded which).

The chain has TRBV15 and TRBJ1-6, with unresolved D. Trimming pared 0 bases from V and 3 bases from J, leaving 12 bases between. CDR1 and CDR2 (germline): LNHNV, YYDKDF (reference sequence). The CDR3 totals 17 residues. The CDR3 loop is CATSRDRFPGYNSPLHF. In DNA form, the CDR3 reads TGTGCCACCAGCAGAGATCGATTTCCGGGCTATAATTCACCCCTCCACTTT.

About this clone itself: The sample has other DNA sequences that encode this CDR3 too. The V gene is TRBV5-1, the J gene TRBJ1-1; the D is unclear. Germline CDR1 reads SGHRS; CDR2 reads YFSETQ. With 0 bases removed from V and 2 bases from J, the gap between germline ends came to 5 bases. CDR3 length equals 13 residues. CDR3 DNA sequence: TGCGCCAGCAGCTTGGACAGCAACACTGAAGCTTTCTTT. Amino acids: CASSLDSNTEAFF.

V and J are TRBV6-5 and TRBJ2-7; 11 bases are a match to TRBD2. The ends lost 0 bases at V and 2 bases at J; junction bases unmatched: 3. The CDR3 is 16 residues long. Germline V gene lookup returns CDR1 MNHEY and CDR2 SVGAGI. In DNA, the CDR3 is TGTGCCAGCAGTTACTCTGCGACTAGCGGGACCTACGAGCAGTACTTC. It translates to CASSYSATSGTYEQYF.

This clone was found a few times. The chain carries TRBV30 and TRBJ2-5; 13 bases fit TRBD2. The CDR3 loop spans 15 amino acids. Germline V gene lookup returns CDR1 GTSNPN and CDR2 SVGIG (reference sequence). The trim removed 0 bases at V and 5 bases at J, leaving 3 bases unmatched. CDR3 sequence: CAWSVRTSGSETQYF. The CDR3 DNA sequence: TGTGCCTGGAGTGTAAGGACTAGCGGGAGTGAGACCCAGTACTTC.

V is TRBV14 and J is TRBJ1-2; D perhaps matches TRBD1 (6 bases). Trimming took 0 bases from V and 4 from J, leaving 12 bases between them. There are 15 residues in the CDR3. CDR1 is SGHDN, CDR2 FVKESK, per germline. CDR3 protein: CASSQDGTRSYGYTF. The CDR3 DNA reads TGTGCCAGCAGCCAAGATGGGACACGCAGCTATGGCTACACCTTC.

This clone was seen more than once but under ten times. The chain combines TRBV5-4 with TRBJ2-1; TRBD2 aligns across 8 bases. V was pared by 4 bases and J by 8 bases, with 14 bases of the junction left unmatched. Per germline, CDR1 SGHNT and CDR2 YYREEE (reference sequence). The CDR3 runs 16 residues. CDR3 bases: TGTGCCAGCAGCCCCGGAGGACTAGCTACGGCCCATGAGCAGTTCTTC. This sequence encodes CASSPGGLATAHEQFF.

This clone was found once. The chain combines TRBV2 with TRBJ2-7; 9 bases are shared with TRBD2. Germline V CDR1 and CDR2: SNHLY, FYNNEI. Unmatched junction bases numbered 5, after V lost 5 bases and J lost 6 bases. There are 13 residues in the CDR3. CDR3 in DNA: TGTGCCAGCAGTCCCCTAGCGGGAAGCGAGCAGTACTTC. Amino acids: CASSPLAGSEQYF. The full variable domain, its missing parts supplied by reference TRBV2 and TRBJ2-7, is EPEVTQTPSHQVTQMGQEVILRCVPISNHLYFYWYRQILGQKVEFLVSFYNNEISEKSEIFDDQFSVERPDGSNFTLKIRSTKLEDSAMYFCASSPLAGSEQYFGPGTRLTVT.

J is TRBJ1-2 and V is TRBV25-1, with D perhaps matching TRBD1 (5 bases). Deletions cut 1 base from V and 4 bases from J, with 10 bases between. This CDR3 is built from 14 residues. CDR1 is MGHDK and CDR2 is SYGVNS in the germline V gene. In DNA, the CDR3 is TGTGCCAGCAGTGAATTGGGGGGGAGCTATGGCTACACCTTC. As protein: CASSELGGSYGYTF.

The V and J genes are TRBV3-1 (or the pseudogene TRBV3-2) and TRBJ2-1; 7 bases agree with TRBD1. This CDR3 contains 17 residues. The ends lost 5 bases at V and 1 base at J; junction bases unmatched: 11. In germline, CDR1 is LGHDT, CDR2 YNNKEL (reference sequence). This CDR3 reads CASSSLKGGWSYNEQFF. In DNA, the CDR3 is TGTGCCAGCAGCTCCCTGAAAGGGGGCTGGTCCTACAATGAGCAGTTCTTC.

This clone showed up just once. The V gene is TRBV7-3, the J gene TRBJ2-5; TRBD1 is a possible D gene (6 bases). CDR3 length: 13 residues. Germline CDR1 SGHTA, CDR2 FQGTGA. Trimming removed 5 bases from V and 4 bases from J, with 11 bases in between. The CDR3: CASSRGTRETQYF. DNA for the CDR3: TGTGCCAGCAGCCGAGGGACACGAGAGACCCAGTACTTC.

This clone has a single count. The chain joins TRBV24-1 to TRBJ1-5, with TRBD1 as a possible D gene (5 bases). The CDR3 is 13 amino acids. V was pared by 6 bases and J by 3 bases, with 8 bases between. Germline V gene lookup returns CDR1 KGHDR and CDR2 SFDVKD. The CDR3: CATSTGFNQPQHF. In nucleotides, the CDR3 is TGTGCCACCAGTACAGGTTTCAATCAGCCCCAGCATTTT.

The CDR3 region is CASSLRGSGNTIYF. The CDR3 DNA reads TGTGCCAGCAGTTTACGGGGCTCTGGAAACACCATATATTTT. The chain has TRBV28 and TRBJ1-3; D ambiguous. CDR1 MDHEN and CDR2 SYDVKM come from the germline V gene. Trimming left V 2 bases short and J 0 bases short, with 5 bases between. The CDR3 has 14 residues.

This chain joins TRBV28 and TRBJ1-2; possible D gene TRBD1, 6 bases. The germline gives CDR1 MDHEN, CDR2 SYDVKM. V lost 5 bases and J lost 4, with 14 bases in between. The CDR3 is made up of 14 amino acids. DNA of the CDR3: TGTGCCAGCAGTCCCGGGACAAGGGTCTATGGCTACACCTTC. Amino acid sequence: CASSPGTRVYGYTF.

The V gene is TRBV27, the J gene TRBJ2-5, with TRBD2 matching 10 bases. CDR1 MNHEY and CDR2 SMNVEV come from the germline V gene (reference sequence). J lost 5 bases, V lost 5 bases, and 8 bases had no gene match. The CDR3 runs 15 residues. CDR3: CASSATSGPWETQYF. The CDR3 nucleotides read TGTGCCAGCAGTGCGACTAGCGGGCCATGGGAGACCCAGTACTTC.

The DNA for the CDR3 is TGTGCCAGCAGCAAAGGACAGGGGGAGCAGTACTTC. Its protein is CASSKGQGEQYF. The chain is built from TRBV6-5 and TRBJ2-7; 9 positions agree with TRBD1. The CDR3 has 12 amino acids. The J segment lost 7 bases and the V segment lost 6 bases, leaving 4 bases of the junction unmatched. Germline CDR1 is MNHEY and CDR2 is SVGAGI.

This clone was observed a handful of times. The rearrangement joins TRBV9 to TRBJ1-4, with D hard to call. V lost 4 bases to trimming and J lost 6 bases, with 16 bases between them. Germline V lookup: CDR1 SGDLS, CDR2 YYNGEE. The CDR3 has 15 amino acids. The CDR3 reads CASSPKALRYEKLFF. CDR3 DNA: TGTGCCAGCAGCCCGAAAGCGCTTCGGTATGAAAAACTGTTTTTT.

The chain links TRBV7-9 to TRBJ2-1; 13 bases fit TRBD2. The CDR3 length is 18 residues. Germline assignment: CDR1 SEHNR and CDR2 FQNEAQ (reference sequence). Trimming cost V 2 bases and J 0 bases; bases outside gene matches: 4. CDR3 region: CASSLPRTSGSSYNEQFF. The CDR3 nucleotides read TGTGCCAGCAGCTTACCTCGGACTAGCGGGAGCTCCTACAATGAGCAGTTCTTC. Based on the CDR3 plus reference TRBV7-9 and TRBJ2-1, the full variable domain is DTGVSQNPRHKITKRGQNVTFRCDPISEHNRLYWYRQTLGQGPEFLTYFQNEAQLEKSRLLSDRFSAERPKGSFSTLEIQRTEQGDSAMYLCASSLPRTSGSSYNEQFFGPGTRLTVL.

CDR3 residues: CASSAGTGLIDTEAFF. The CDR3, as DNA: TGTGCCAGCAGCGCAGGGACAGGGTTGATCGACACTGAAGCTTTCTTT. The J gene is TRBJ1-1, the V gene TRBV9; 9 bases agree with TRBD1. The CDR3 is made up of 16 amino acids. Looked up from germline, CDR1 is SGDLS and CDR2 is YYNGEE. J lost 3 bases, V lost 3 bases, and 9 bases had no gene match.

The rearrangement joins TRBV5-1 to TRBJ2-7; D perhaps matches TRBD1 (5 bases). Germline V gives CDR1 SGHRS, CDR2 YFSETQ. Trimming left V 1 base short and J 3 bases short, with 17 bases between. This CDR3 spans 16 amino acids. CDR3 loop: CASSLSTQGADYEQYF. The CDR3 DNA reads TGCGCCAGCAGCTTGAGTACTCAGGGTGCCGACTACGAGCAGTACTTC.

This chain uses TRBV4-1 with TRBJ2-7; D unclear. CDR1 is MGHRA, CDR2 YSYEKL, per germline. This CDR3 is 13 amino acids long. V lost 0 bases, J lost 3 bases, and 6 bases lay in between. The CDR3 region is CASSQDQFYEQYF. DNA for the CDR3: TGCGCCAGCAGCCAAGATCAGTTCTACGAGCAGTACTTC.